The rows below give T cell receptor beta chains drawn from one sample of a study of cytomegalovirus exposure and HLA in healthy donors. Produced via immunoSEQ multiplex PCR; TCRdb's table is partial and in-frame only. This table has approximately 150,000 clones, around 63% appearing once. The source material was PBMCs. These receptors all stem from a woman aged 18-35 years in good health and CMV-seropositive. CDR3s include the opening cysteine and the closing phenylalanine or tryptophan. The order of the fields is J gene, clone size, V gene, D gene, CDR3 protein, CDR3 DNA. The D gene is left open where the match is weak. Some rows have no size entry. The others give once, few or many, or a class for an expanded clone.

>TRBJ2-7|-|TRBV5-1|-
CASSSSYEQYF
TGCGCCAGCAGCTCCTCCTACGAGCAGTACTTC
>TRBJ1-3|-|TRBV4-2|-
CASSPSRQSSGNTIYF
TGTGCCAGCAGCCCATCCCGACAGAGCTCTGGAAACACCATATATTTT
>TRBJ1-4|-|TRBV5-1|TRBD1
CASSLGETGGRNEKLFF
TGCGCCAGCAGCTTGGGGGAAACAGGGGGAAGGAATGAAAAACTGTTTTTT
>TRBJ2-1|few|TRBV19|TRBD2
CASSFPVAGVGNEQFF
TGTGCCAGTAGTTTCCCAGTAGCGGGAGTAGGGAATGAGCAGTTCTTC
>TRBJ1-2|-|TRBV7-2|-
CASSRQGLGYGYTF
TGTGCCAGCAGCAGGCAGGGGCTGGGCTATGGCTACACCTTC
>TRBJ2-7|-|TRBV18|TRBD1
CASSPGLADRDTSGLYEQYF
TGTGCCAGCTCGCCTGGCTTGGCGGACAGGGATACTTCGGGCCTCTACGAGCAGTACTTC
>TRBJ2-7|-|TRBV10-1|TRBD1
CASSAVTGEEQYF
TGCGCCAGCAGTGCTGTAACAGGGGAGGAGCAGTACTTC
>TRBJ1-5|-|TRBV6-1|-
CASSERGNTQPQHF
TGTGCCAGCAGTGAAAGGGGTAACACTCAGCCCCAGCATTTT
>TRBJ1-6|-|TRBV4-3|-
CASSQDLMAVPQYNSPLHF
TGCGCCAGCAGCCAAGACCTTATGGCAGTTCCCCAATATAATTCACCCCTCCACTTT
>TRBJ2-7|-|TRBV7-2|TRBD1
CASSFDRGSPYEQYF
TGTGCCAGCAGCTTTGACAGGGGGTCCCCCTACGAGCAGTACTTC
>TRBJ2-1|-|TRBV18|-
CASSTTYNEQFF
TGTGCCAGCTCAACTACCTACAATGAGCAGTTCTTC
>TRBJ1-6|-|TRBV19|-
CASNWGQDNSPLHF
TGTGCCTCTAACTGGGGGCAGGATAATTCACCCCTCCACTTT
>TRBJ2-7|-|TRBV7-6|TRBD2
CASCTGLAGFCEQYF
TGTGCCAGCTGTACGGGACTAGCGGGATTCTGCGAGCAGTACTTC
>TRBJ2-3|-|TRBV18|-
CASSVVQGADTQYF
TGTGCCAGCTCAGTAGTTCAGGGTGCAGATACGCAGTATTTT
>TRBJ2-3|-|TRBV5-4|TRBD2
CASSLTGEGTDTQYF
TGTGCCAGCAGCTTGACGGGGGAGGGGACAGATACGCAGTATTTT
>TRBJ1-1|-|TRBV7-9|-
CASSLQGPTEAFF
TGTGCCAGCAGCTTACAGGGTCCCACTGAAGCTTTCTTT
>TRBJ2-1|-|TRBV5-6|TRBD2
CASSLGLAGVDEQFF
TGTGCCAGCAGCTTGGGACTAGCGGGAGTCGATGAGCAGTTCTTC
>TRBJ2-3|-|TRBV5-1|-
CASSRVVEDTQYF
TGCGCCAGCAGCCGAGTGGTCGAAGATACGCAGTATTTT
>TRBJ2-7|-|TRBV19|-
CASSGYEQYF
TGTGCCAGTAGCGGCTACGAGCAGTACTTC
>TRBJ1-1|-|TRBV30|TRBD1
CAWSEGAKNTEAFF
TGTGCCTGGAGTGAGGGGGCTAAGAACACTGAAGCTTTCTTT
>TRBJ1-4|-|TRBV4-1|TRBD1
CASSHGQGARGEKLFF
TGCGCCAGCAGCCATGGACAGGGGGCGCGGGGTGAAAAACTGTTTTTT
>TRBJ2-7|-|TRBV6-5|-
CATLPGTGLSYEQYF
TGTGCCACCCTTCCGGGAACGGGACTTTCCTACGAGCAGTACTTC
>TRBJ1-5|-|TRBV27|TRBD1
CASRSGQGNFQPQHF
TGTGCCAGCCGCTCCGGACAGGGAAATTTTCAGCCCCAGCATTTT
>TRBJ1-1|-|TRBV19|-
CASSIGGPKTEAFF
TGTGCCAGTAGTATCGGGGGACCGAAGACTGAAGCTTTCTTT
>TRBJ1-1|-|TRBV19|-
CASSEAVRNTEAFF
TGTGCCAGTAGCGAAGCCGTGCGGAACACTGAAGCTTTCTTT
>TRBJ2-7|-|TRBV5-1|-
CASSLVGTQQYEQYF
TGCGCCAGCAGCTTGGTTGGGACACAACAATACGAGCAGTACTTC
>TRBJ2-7|-|TRBV29-1|-
CSVEGGGGVTYEQYF
TGCAGCGTAGAGGGCGGAGGGGGGGTAACCTACGAGCAGTACTTC
>TRBJ2-7|few|TRBV4-2|TRBD1
CASSHPGDRAYEQYF
TGTGCCAGCAGCCACCCGGGGGACAGGGCCTACGAGCAGTACTTC
>TRBJ1-2|-|TRBV5-4|TRBD1
CASSLDKTGTANYGYTF
TGTGCCAGCAGCTTGGACAAGACCGGGACAGCTAACTATGGCTACACCTTC
>TRBJ1-2|few|TRBV19|TRBD1
CASSRRKEGQGVSGYTF
TGTGCCAGTAGTAGGCGGAAAGAGGGACAGGGGGTGAGTGGCTACACCTTC
>TRBJ2-7|few|TRBV29-1|-
CSVLPASSYEQYF
TGCAGCGTTTTACCCGCAAGCTCCTACGAGCAGTACTTC
>TRBJ2-5|-|TRBV5-6|-
CASSPTLSGGQYF
TGTGCCAGCAGCCCCACCCTCTCAGGAGGCCAGTACTTC
>TRBJ2-7|-|TRBV7-2|TRBD2
CASSSASGGYEQYF
TGTGCCAGCAGCTCGGCTTCCGGGGGGTACGAGCAGTACTTC
>TRBJ2-7|-|TRBV11-2|-
CASSTGTYEQYF
TGTGCCAGCAGCACCGGGACATACGAGCAGTACTTC
>TRBJ2-7|once|TRBV5-1|-
CASSFEQGSYEQYF
TGCGCCAGCAGCTTCGAACAGGGTTCCTACGAGCAGTACTTC
>TRBJ1-3|-|TRBV29-1|-
CSVEESILSGNTIYF
TGCAGCGTTGAAGAGAGTATTCTCTCTGGAAACACCATATATTTT
>TRBJ2-1|once|TRBV7-3|TRBD2
CASSSGTSGINEQFF
TGTGCCAGCAGCTCCGGGACTAGCGGAATCAATGAGCAGTTCTTC
>TRBJ1-5|once|TRBV7-2|-
CASSLEQGYQPQHF
TGTGCCAGCAGCTTAGAGCAGGGCTATCAGCCCCAGCATTTT
>TRBJ1-2|-|TRBV4-3|TRBD1
CASSQRVSGGPYGYTF
TGCGCCAGCAGCCAAAGGGTCTCAGGGGGTCCCTATGGCTACACCTTC
>TRBJ2-7|-|TRBV27|-
CASSVGLDRDSYEQYF
TGTGCCAGCAGTGTGGGACTAGACAGGGACTCCTACGAGCAGTACTTC
>TRBJ1-5|-|TRBV19|-
CASTDNDGLYQPQHF
TGTGCCAGTACCGATAACGACGGACTCTATCAGCCCCAGCATTTT
>TRBJ2-7|few|TRBV4-1|TRBD1
CASSQDLGQRTYEQYF
TGCGCCAGCAGCCAAGATCTGGGACAGCGAACCTACGAGCAGTACTTC
>TRBJ1-1|-|TRBV11-2|TRBD1
CATYRQGDTEAFF
TGTGCCACCTACCGACAGGGTGACACTGAAGCTTTCTTT
>TRBJ2-1|-|TRBV5-4|TRBD1
CASSAGQAGYNEQFF
TGTGCCAGCAGCGCCGGACAGGCGGGCTACAATGAGCAGTTCTTC
>TRBJ2-7|-|TRBV6-6|-
CATKRADYEQYF
TGTGCCACCAAGCGGGCAGACTACGAGCAGTACTTC
>TRBJ1-2|-|TRBV5-1|-
CASSLTANYGYTF
TGCGCCAGCAGCTTGACGGCTAACTATGGCTACACCTTC
>TRBJ1-1|-|TRBV30|TRBD1
CAQGQWNTEAFF
TGTGCCCAGGGACAGTGGAACACTGAAGCTTTCTTT
>TRBJ1-2|-|TRBV27|-
CASSPTGLGYTF
TGTGCCAGCAGTCCAACAGGGCTGGGCTACACCTTC
>TRBJ2-5|-|TRBV29-1|-
CSIHRETQYF
TGCAGCATCCACAGAGAGACCCAGTACTTC
>TRBJ1-2|-|TRBV9|-
CASSVAGQGSYGYTF
TGTGCCAGCAGCGTAGCTGGGCAGGGTTCGTATGGCTACACCTTC
>TRBJ1-2|-|TRBV18|-
CASSLRDFGGYTF
TGTGCCAGCTCACTTCGGGACTTCGGGGGCTACACCTTC
>TRBJ1-3|-|TRBV7-2|-
CASSSDLISGNTIYF
TGTGCCAGCAGCTCCGACTTAATCTCTGGAAACACCATATATTTT
>TRBJ2-7|-|TRBV5-1|-
CASSLSGVYEQYF
TGCGCCAGCAGCTTGTCAGGGGTTTACGAGCAGTACTTC
>TRBJ2-2|-|TRBV9|-
CASSVDSRSGELFF
TGTGCCAGCAGCGTAGACTCACGATCCGGGGAGCTGTTTTTT
>TRBJ2-7|-|TRBV15|TRBD2
CATSRSSGRPYEQYF
TGTGCCACCAGCAGGAGTAGCGGGAGGCCATACGAGCAGTACTTC
>TRBJ2-1|-|TRBV9|-
CASSVEGLKRAPYEQFF
TGTGCCAGCAGCGTAGAAGGGCTTAAGCGGGCCCCTTATGAGCAGTTCTTC
>TRBJ1-2|few|TRBV4-3|TRBD1
CASSQVGQGIGGYTF
TGCGCCAGCAGCCAAGTGGGACAGGGAATAGGTGGCTACACCTTC
>TRBJ1-2|-|TRBV27|-
CASSLKARVQLYGYTF
TGTGCCAGCAGCCTTAAAGCACGCGTCCAACTCTATGGCTACACCTTC